These 17 T cell receptor beta chains were all obtained from the same sample, sequenced in a study of a mutant IDH1 vaccine in newly diagnosed glioma. Using immunoSEQ multiplex PCR, the repertoire was profiled, and TCRdb retains in-frame clones only, with some absent. This table holds roughly 25,000 clones, roughly 92% found once. Stated time point: baseline, week 1 (first vaccination visit). As for treatment: pre-vaccination baseline after standard-of-care therapy. This material consisted of PBMCs, taken from a glioma patient treated with radiotherapy, temozolomide or both. All receptors derive from a man aged 30-40 years with glioma.

The CDR3 DNA reads TGTGCCAGCAGTTTACGGTACAGCGAGTTCTACGAGCAGTACTTC. Translating gives CASSLRYSEFYEQYF. V and J are TRBV27 and TRBJ2-7; D remains unclear. Germline assignment: CDR1 MNHEY and CDR2 SMNVEV (reference sequence). V lost 2 bases and J lost 3, with 14 bases in between. This CDR3 has 15 residues.

This sequence joins TRBV9 and TRBJ2-2; D is tentatively TRBD1 or TRBD2 (5 bases each). Trimming removed 2 bases at V and 9 bases at J, with 14 bases between. CDR1 and CDR2 from the germline V gene are SGDLS and YYNGEE. The CDR3 has 14 amino acids. This chain's CDR3 is CASSVRDLSRELFF. The CDR3 nucleotides read TGTGCCAGCAGCGTGAGGGACCTAAGTAGGGAGCTGTTTTTT.

The rearrangement links TRBV7-9 to TRBJ2-5; D uncertain. The DNA end is a closer match to TRBJ2-7, so the J assignment may be wrong. The CDR3 totals 11 residues. Germline V CDR1 and CDR2: SEHNR, FQNEAQ (reference sequence). CDR3 sequence: CASSSLYEQYF. In nucleotides, the CDR3 is TGTGCCAGCAGCTCACTTTACGAGCAGTACTTC.

The chain combines TRBV5-6 with TRBJ2-7; weak D call: TRBD1 (5 bases). Germline CDR1 SGHDT, CDR2 YYEEEE. The CDR3 is 17 residues long. Trimming removed 0 bases at V and 4 bases at J, with 20 bases between. The CDR3 here is CASSLVFRPGSRYEQYF. CDR3 coding DNA: TGTGCCAGCAGCTTGGTTTTCCGGCCAGGGTCGAGGTACGAGCAGTACTTC.

The chain is built from TRBV9 and TRBJ2-7; D is perhaps TRBD2 (6 bases). This CDR3 contains 16 residues. Per the germline V gene, CDR1 is SGDLS and CDR2 is YYNGEE. V shed 4 bases and J shed 2 bases, with 19 bases lying between them. In DNA form, the CDR3 reads TGTGCCAGCAGCCCTACCTCCACGGAGGGGACCTACGAGCAGTACTTC. This gives the protein CASSPTSTEGTYEQYF. Complete variable domain (other parts from reference TRBV9 and TRBJ2-7): DSGVTQTPKHLITATGQRVTLRCSPRSGDLSVYWYQQSLDQGLQFLIQYYNGEERAKGNILERFSAQQFPDLHSELNLSSLELGDSALYFCASSPTSTEGTYEQYFGPGTRLTVT.

J is TRBJ2-1 and V is TRBV13; D remains ambiguous. CDR3 size: 11 residues. V was cut by 4 bases and J by 9 bases, with 7 bases left in between. Per the germline V gene, CDR1 is PRHDT and CDR2 is FYEKMQ (reference sequence). DNA for the CDR3: TGTGCCAGCAGCTCAGGCAGTGAGCAGTTCTTC. As protein: CASSSGSEQFF.

The V and J genes are TRBV18 and TRBJ1-1; perhaps TRBD1 as D (5 bases). The CDR3 consists of 15 residues. Trimming left V 3 bases short and J 1 base short, with 12 bases between. CDR1 KGHSH and CDR2 LQKENI come from the germline V gene. The CDR3, as DNA: TGTGCCAGCTCACCGGTAGGACACCCGAACACTGAAGCTTTCTTT. Translating gives CASSPVGHPNTEAFF.

This clone was seen just once. The rearrangement uses TRBV29-1 and TRBJ1-1; D remains ambiguous. V was trimmed by 5 bases and J by 0 bases, leaving 7 bases between them. Germline V gives CDR1 SQVTM, CDR2 ANQGSEA. There are 12 residues in the CDR3. Written as DNA, the CDR3 is TGCAGCGTTCAGACGATGAACACTGAAGCTTTCTTT. This gives the protein CSVQTMNTEAFF. Looking up the rest from reference TRBV29-1 and TRBJ1-1 gives the full variable domain: SAVISQKPSRDICQRGTSLTIQCQVDSQVTMMFWYRQQPGQSLTLIATANQGSEATYESGFVIDKFPISRPNLTFSTLTVSNMSPEDSSIYLCSVQTMNTEAFFGQGTRLTVV.

The chain employs TRBV29-1 and TRBJ2-1; tentative D call: TRBD2 (6 bases). CDR3 length: 14 residues. V was shortened by 2 bases and J by 7 bases, with 15 bases between the two germline ends. CDR1 and CDR2 from the germline V gene are SQVTM and ANQGSEA. The CDR3 protein is CSVERGRAGNEQFF. CDR3 sequence (DNA): TGCAGCGTTGAAAGGGGACGGGCGGGGAATGAGCAGTTCTTC.

The rearrangement links TRBV5-1 to TRBJ1-4; no reliable D call. V was trimmed by 0 bases and J by 12 bases, leaving 15 bases between them. The CDR3 is made up of 14 amino acids. Germline V CDR1 and CDR2: SGHRS, YFSETQ. Here the CDR3 DNA reads TGCGCCAGCAGCTTGGATGGATCCCGTTTCGAACTGTTTTTT. It is translated as CASSLDGSRFELFF. Looking up the rest from reference TRBV5-1 and TRBJ1-4 gives the full variable domain: KAGVTQTPRYLIKTRGQQVTLSCSPISGHRSVSWYQQTPGQGLQFLFEYFSETQRNKGNFPGRFSGRQFSNSRSEMNVSTLELGDSALYLCASSLDGSRFELFFGSGTQLSVL.

The chain joins TRBV2 to TRBJ2-7; 11 nucleotides agree with TRBD1. CDR3 length: 14 residues. V gave up 7 bases and J gave up 3 bases; unmatched junction bases: 5. Germline lookup yields CDR1 SNHLY and CDR2 FYNNEI. DNA for the CDR3: TGTGCCAGCAACGGACAGGGGGCTCTCTACGAGCAGTACTTC. Translated, it gives CASNGQGALYEQYF.

The gene calls are TRBV18 and TRBJ2-3, with TRBD2 matching 9 bases. The CDR3 totals 14 residues. Germline V gene sequence: CDR1 KGHSH, CDR2 LQKENI. V shed 4 bases, J shed 3 bases, and the junction held 2 bases outside the gene matches. The CDR3 spells CASSQTSGTDTQYF. In DNA, the CDR3 is TGTGCCAGCTCACAGACTAGCGGTACAGATACGCAGTATTTT.

This clone came up once. This sequence joins TRBV9 and TRBJ2-2; a weak D match, TRBD2 (6 bases). Germline assignment: CDR1 SGDLS and CDR2 YYNGEE. The CDR3 is 16 residues long. Trimming removed 6 bases from V and 6 bases from J, with 21 bases in between. In DNA, the CDR3 is TGTGCCAGCACCGACCCCCACGGAGGGGTAGCCGGGGAGCTGTTTTTT. Its protein is CASTDPHGGVAGELFF. The entire variable domain, with the rest obtained from reference TRBV9 and TRBJ2-2, is as follows: DSGVTQTPKHLITATGQRVTLRCSPRSGDLSVYWYQQSLDQGLQFLIQYYNGEERAKGNILERFSAQQFPDLHSELNLSSLELGDSALYFCASTDPHGGVAGELFFGEGSRLTVL.

In DNA, the CDR3 is TGTGCCAGCAGTTACCGGGACATCGGCCACGCTTTCTTT. Its protein is CASSYRDIGHAFF. This rearrangement joins TRBV6-6 to TRBJ1-1, with D perhaps TRBD1 (6 bases). This CDR3 has 13 amino acids. V was cut by 2 bases and J by 11 bases, with 15 bases left in between. Germline loops: CDR1 MNHNY, CDR2 SVGAGI (reference sequence).

The chain has TRBV7-9 and TRBJ2-1; D gene ambiguous. Germline CDR1 SEHNR, CDR2 FQNEAQ (reference sequence). With 3 bases removed from V and 9 bases from J, the gap between germline ends came to 9 bases. The CDR3 loop spans 12 amino acids. The CDR3 loop is CASSFLVGEQFF. The CDR3 nucleotides are TGTGCCAGCAGCTTCTTAGTAGGTGAGCAGTTCTTC.

The gene calls are TRBV4-1 and TRBJ1-1; D might be TRBD1 (6 bases). The V end was cut by 5 bases, the J end by 1 base, with 8 bases between. The CDR3 is made up of 13 amino acids. The germline V gene encodes CDR1 MGHRA and CDR2 YSYEKL. Written as DNA, the CDR3 is TGCGCCAGCAGCGAACAGGGGAACACTGAAGCTTTCTTT. Translation: CASSEQGNTEAFF.

The chain recombines TRBV7-8 with TRBJ2-7; maybe TRBD2 (6 bases). The CDR3 loop spans 17 amino acids. Looked up from germline, CDR1 is SGHVS and CDR2 is FQNEAQ. Deletions cut 1 base from V and 2 bases from J, with 18 bases between. In DNA form, the CDR3 reads TGTGCCAGCAGCTTAGAGGCCGGGAGCCGCCTAACCTACGAGCAGTACTTC. Amino acids: CASSLEAGSRLTYEQYF.